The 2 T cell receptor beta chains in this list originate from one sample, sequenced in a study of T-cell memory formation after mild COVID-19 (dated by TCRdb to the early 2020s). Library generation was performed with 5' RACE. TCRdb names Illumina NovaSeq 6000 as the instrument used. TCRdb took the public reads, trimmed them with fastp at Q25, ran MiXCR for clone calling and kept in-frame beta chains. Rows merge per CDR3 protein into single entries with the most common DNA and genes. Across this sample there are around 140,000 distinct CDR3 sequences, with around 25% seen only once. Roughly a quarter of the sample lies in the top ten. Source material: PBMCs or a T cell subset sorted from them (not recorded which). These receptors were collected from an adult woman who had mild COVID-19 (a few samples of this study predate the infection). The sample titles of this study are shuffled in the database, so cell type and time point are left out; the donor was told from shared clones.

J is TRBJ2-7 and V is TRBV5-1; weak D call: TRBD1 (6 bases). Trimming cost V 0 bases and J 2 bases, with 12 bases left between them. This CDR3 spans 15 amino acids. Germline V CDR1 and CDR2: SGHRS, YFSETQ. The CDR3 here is CASSLEDSETYEQYF. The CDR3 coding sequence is TGCGCCAGCAGCTTGGAGGACAGTGAAACCTACGAGCAGTACTTC.

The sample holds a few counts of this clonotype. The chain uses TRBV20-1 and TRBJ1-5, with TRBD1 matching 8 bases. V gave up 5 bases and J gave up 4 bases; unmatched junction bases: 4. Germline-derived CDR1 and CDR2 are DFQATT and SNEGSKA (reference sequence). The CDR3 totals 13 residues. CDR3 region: CSAQGARNQPQHF. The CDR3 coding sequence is TGCAGTGCTCAGGGGGCGCGAAATCAGCCCCAGCATTTT.